This T cell receptor (beta chain) stems from a study of response to subunit inactivated influenza vaccine. Study-level findings and limits: Few new T cells, the authors suggested, are recruited by each seasonal influenza vaccination.

Each CDR3 protein is one row after TCRdb ran MiXCR on the RT-PCR reads. The sample records 500,000 to 600,000 distinct CDR3 sequences, 16% being singletons. Comments on this clonotype: What it binds is unknown.

The receptor's source is a man aged 50-75 years who received an inactivated influenza vaccine. The specimen comprised CD4+ T cells sorted from PBMCs, sampled approximately 25 months after vaccination.

The CDR3: CASRRPGVSNEQFF. CDR3 DNA sequence: TGTGCCAGCAGACGACCAGGGGTTTCTAATGAGCAGTTCTTC. The chain links TRBV28 to TRBJ2-1; TRBD1 is a possible D gene (6 bases). Between the trimmed V and J ends, which lost 6 bases and 7 bases, there was a span of 16 bases. Germline V gene data show CDR1 as MDHEN and CDR2 as SYDVKM. This CDR3 is 14 amino acids long.